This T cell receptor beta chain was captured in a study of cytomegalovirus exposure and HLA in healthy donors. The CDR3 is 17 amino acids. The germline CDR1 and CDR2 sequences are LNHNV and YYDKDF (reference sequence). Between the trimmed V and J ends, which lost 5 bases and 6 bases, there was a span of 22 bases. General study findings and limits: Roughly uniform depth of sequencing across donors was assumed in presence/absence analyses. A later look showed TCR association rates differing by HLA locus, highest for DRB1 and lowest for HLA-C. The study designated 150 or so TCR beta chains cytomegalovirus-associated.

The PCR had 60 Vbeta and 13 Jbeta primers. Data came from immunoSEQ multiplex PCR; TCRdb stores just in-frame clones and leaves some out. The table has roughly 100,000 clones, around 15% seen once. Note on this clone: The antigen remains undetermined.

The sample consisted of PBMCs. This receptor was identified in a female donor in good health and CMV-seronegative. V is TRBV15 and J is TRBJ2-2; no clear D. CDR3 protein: CATSWSSKLLPPGELFF. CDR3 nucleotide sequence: TGTGCCACCAGCTGGAGTTCGAAGCTGCTGCCCCCCGGGGAGCTGTTTTTT.